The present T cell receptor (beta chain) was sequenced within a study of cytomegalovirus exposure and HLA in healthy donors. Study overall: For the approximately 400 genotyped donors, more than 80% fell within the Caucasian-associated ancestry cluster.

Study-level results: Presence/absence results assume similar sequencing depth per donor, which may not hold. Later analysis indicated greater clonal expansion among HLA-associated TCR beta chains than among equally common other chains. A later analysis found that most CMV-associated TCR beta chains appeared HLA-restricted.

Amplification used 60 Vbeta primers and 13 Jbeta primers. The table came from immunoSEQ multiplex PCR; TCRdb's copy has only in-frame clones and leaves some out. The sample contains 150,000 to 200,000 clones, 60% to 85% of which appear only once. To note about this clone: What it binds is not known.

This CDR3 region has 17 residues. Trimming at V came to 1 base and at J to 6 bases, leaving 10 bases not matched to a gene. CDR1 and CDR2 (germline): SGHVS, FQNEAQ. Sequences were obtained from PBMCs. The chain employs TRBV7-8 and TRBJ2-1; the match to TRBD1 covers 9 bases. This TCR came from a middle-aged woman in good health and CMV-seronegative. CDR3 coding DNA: TGTGCCAGCAGCTTAGTATCCGGGACAGGGTATTTCAATGAGCAGTTCTTC. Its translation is CASSLVSGTGYFNEQFF.